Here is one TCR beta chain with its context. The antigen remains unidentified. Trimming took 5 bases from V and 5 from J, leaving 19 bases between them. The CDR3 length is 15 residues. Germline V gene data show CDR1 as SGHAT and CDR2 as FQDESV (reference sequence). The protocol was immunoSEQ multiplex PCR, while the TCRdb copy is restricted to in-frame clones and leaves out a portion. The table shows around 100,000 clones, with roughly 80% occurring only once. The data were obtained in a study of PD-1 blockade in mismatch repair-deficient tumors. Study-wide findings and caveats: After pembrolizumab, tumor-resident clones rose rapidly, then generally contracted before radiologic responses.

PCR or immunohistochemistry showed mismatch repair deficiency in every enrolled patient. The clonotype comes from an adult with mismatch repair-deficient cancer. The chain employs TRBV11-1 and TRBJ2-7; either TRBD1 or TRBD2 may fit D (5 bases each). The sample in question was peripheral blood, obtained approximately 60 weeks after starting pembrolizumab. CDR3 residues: CASSNEGAWGDEQYF. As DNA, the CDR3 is TGTGCCAGCAGCAACGAAGGGGCCTGGGGAGACGAGCAGTACTTC.